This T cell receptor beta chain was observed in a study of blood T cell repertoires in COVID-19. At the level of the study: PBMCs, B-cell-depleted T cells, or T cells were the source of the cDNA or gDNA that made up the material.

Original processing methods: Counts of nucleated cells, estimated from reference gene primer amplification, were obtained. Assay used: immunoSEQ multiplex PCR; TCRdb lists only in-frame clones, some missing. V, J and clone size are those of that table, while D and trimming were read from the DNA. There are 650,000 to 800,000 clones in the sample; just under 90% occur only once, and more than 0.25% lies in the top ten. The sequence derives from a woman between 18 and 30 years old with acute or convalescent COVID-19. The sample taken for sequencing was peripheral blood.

Written as DNA, the CDR3 is TGTGCCAGTATAGGGGCTAGCGGGGGGAAAGAGACCCAGTACTTC. Translated, it gives CASIGASGGKETQYF. The V gene is TRBV6-5, the J gene TRBJ2-5, with 11 positions matching TRBD2. The CDR3 spans 15 residues. The trim removed 9 bases at V and 3 bases at J, leaving 9 bases unmatched. Germline CDR1 is MNHEY and CDR2 is SVGAGI.